This is a list of T cell receptor beta chains from one sample in a study of T cell repertoires in cytomegalovirus infection. No cognate antigen is known for these TCRs. TCRdb reanalysed the reads using MiXCR and keeps one entry per CDR3 protein. The data contain 80,000 to 90,000 distinct CDR3 sequences, more than 40% of them singletons. The specimen comprised CD8+ T cells from cultured PBMCs, sampled from culture after CMV antigen stimulation. These receptors all stem from a human donor in good health (CMV status not recorded). Some clones in this sample may be carry-over from other donors' samples. The conserved cysteine and the conserved F or W are not part of the CDR3 here.

V gene,CDR3 length,CDR3 protein
TRBV6-5,12,ASSYSRPNYGYT
TRBV6-5,11,ASTIGVNTEAF
TRBV7-4,13,ASSSRQDANEKLF
TRBV27,11,ASSPQGYQPQH
TRBV7-6,13,ASSHLLGMGETQY
TRBV6-5,13,ASSYKTGGFYEQY
TRBV13,12,ASSSAGENTEAF
TRBV12-3/TRBV12-4,11,ASSPGQGQKLF
TRBV7-9,13,ASSPLRTRDDGYT
TRBV27,12,ASSYTTEQETQY
TRBV7-2,15,ASSPSSGASSYNEQF
TRBV29-1,15,SVEGVVNIGSTDTQY
TRBV20-1,16,SARDGALAGGHQETQY
TRBV11-2,13,ASSLGTVMNTEAF
TRBV7-2,12,ASSLGVRGEGYT
TRBV12-3/TRBV12-4,13,ASSSSGGEEQPQH
TRBV7-3,14,ASSLVPGQGYNEQF
TRBV7-2,14,ASSSSSTRGDHEQY
TRBV20-1,17,SATKPGQGLSSSYNEQF
TRBV4-1,15,ASSQESYQRGAYEQY
TRBV10-2,12,ASSESRGSTEAF
TRBV7-6,14,ASSKTDRAVGNTIY
TRBV7-6,13,ASSPPITGEETQY
TRBV4-1,15,ASSQGGWGRAHDEQF
TRBV7-6,14,ASSLGRVRTNYGYT
TRBV5-1,11,ASSFEQGIGAF
TRBV7-9,12,ASSSTHYKDTQY